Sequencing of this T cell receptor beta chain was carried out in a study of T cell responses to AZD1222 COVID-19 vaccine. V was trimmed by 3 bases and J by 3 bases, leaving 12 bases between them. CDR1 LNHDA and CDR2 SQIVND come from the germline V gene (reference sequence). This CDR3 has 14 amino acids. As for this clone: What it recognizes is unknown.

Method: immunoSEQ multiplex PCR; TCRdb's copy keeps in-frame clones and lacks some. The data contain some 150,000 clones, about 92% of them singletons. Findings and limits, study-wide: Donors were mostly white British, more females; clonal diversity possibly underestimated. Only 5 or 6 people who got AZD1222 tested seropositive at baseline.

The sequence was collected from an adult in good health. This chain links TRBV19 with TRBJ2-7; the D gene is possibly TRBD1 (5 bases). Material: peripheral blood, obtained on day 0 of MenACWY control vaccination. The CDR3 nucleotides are TGTGCCAGTAGTATTTATGGGGCCCACTACGAGCAGTACTTC. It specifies CASSIYGAHYEQYF.